Shown below are 30 T cell receptor beta chains from a single sample sequenced in a study of blood T cells in healthy people across ages. Through a sample-barcoded 5' primer and a J-beta primer mix, a second PCR was run for about 6 to 11 cycles. TCRdb passed the 5' RACE reads through MiXCR, listing each CDR3 protein once. The sample records 650,000 to 1,000,000 distinct CDR3 sequences, under 40% being singletons. Specimen: blood. These receptor sequences come from a man between 18 and 35 years old in good health.

The V and J genes are TRBV7-9 and TRBJ2-7, with TRBD2 matching 7 bases. V trimming: 7 bases; J trimming: 3 bases; junction bases outside the gene matches: 12. Germline-derived CDR1 and CDR2 are SEHNR and FQNEAQ (reference sequence). The length of the CDR3 is 15 residues. CDR3 sequence (DNA): TGTGCCAGCATCAGAAGCGGGGCAGGGAACTACGAGCAGTACTTC. The encoded protein is CASIRSGAGNYEQYF. Using reference TRBV7-9 and TRBJ2-7 for the parts outside the CDR3, the full variable domain is DTGVSQNPRHKITKRGQNVTFRCDPISEHNRLYWYRQTLGQGPEFLTYFQNEAQLEKSRLLSDRFSAERPKGSFSTLEIQRTEQGDSAMYLCASIRSGAGNYEQYFGPGTRLTVT.

The rearrangement links TRBV10-3 to TRBJ1-4; no clear D. CDR3 length equals 15 residues. Per germline, CDR1 ENHRY and CDR2 SYGVKD. The V end lost 8 bases, the J end lost 0 bases, and 13 bases lay between the germline ends. CDR3 residues: CAILDPLATNEKLFF. CDR3 in DNA: TGTGCCATCCTAGATCCTCTAGCAACTAATGAAAAACTGTTTTTT.

The chain uses TRBV7-9 and TRBJ2-3; 8 bases agree with TRBD2. From germline, CDR1 is SEHNR and CDR2 FQNEAQ (reference sequence). CDR3 length: 17 amino acids. Trimming cost V 3 bases and J 2 bases; bases outside gene matches: 10. As DNA, the CDR3 is TGTGCCAGCAGCTTTTATTTTGGGACTAGGACCACAGATACGCAGTATTTT. Translated: CASSFYFGTRTTDTQYF.

This clonotype was seen just once. The chain uses TRBV12-3 or TRBV12-4 and TRBJ2-7; 9 positions agree with TRBD2. There are 14 residues in the CDR3. V lost 6 bases and J lost 0; bases outside the gene matches: 3. The CDR3 DNA reads TGTGCCAGCAGATGGACTAGCGACTCCTACGAGCAGTACTTC. Its protein product is CASRWTSDSYEQYF.

The table lists this clonotype with many counts. The chain links TRBV7-2 to TRBJ1-2, with 12 bases matching TRBD1. CDR1 and CDR2 (germline): SGHTA, FQGNSA. CDR3 length: 15 amino acids. The V gene end was trimmed by 3 bases and the J gene end by 6 bases; junction bases not matched to a gene: 5. The CDR3 loop is CASSFAGTGGDGYTF. In DNA, the CDR3 is TGTGCCAGCAGCTTCGCCGGGACAGGGGGCGATGGCTACACCTTC.

V gene TRBV12-3 or TRBV12-4 combines with J gene TRBJ2-1, with 8 bases identical to TRBD2. The CDR3 spans 15 residues. The J segment lost 9 bases and the V segment lost 5 bases, leaving 12 bases of the junction unmatched. For the CDR3, the DNA is TGTGCCAGCAGTGCCCTCGGGGGGGGGCTAGGTGAGCAGTTCTTC. Amino acids: CASSALGGGLGEQFF.

This clonotype was counted many times. The genes are TRBV5-1 and TRBJ2-1; 8 nucleotides match TRBD2. V was pared by 2 bases and J by 0 bases, with 1 base of the junction left unmatched. The germline V gene has CDR1 SGHRS and CDR2 YFSETQ. This CDR3 comprises 15 residues. Here the CDR3 DNA reads TGCGCCAGCAGCTTACTAGCGGACTCCTACAATGAGCAGTTCTTC. Translation: CASSLLADSYNEQFF.

The rearrangement uses TRBV12-3 or TRBV12-4 and TRBJ1-1, with TRBD1 identical over 7 bases. The CDR3 consists of 15 residues. Unmatched junction bases numbered 10, after V lost 8 bases and J lost 1 base. The CDR3 sequence: CASGFSDRSNTEAFF. The CDR3 region has the DNA TGTGCCAGCGGGTTCTCGGACAGGTCGAACACTGAAGCTTTCTTT.

This chain joins TRBV7-2 and TRBJ1-4; 7 nucleotides align to TRBD1. V shed 5 bases and J 3 bases; nucleotides not matched to a gene: 9. This CDR3 has 16 amino acids. Germline CDR1 is SGHTA and CDR2 is FQGNSA. This CDR3 reads CASSVSGTASNEKLFF. The CDR3 DNA reads TGTGCCAGCAGCGTTTCCGGGACAGCCTCTAATGAAAAACTGTTTTTT.

The gene calls are TRBV5-6 and TRBJ1-5; a possible D gene is TRBD1 (5 bases). The CDR3 length is 13 residues. Germline CDR1 is SGHDT and CDR2 is YYEEEE. The ends were cut back, 0 bases at V and 6 bases at J, with 7 bases in the middle. This chain's CDR3 is CASSLGRAQPQHF. The CDR3 region has the DNA TGTGCCAGCAGCTTGGGCAGGGCTCAGCCCCAGCATTTT.

The table lists this clonotype with many counts. The V and J genes are TRBV20-1 and TRBJ2-3; 7 nucleotides agree with TRBD1. This CDR3 has 14 amino acids. The germline V gene encodes CDR1 DFQATT and CDR2 SNEGSKA (reference sequence). V gave up 7 bases and J gave up 0 bases; unmatched junction bases: 7. The CDR3 is CSVPTTGSTDTQYF. The CDR3 nucleotides are TGCAGTGTTCCCACGACAGGGAGCACAGATACGCAGTATTTT.

This clonotype was seen a handful of times. The J gene is TRBJ1-1, the V gene TRBV5-1; TRBD1 might be the D (5 bases). The CDR3 totals 15 residues. Trimming cost V 0 bases and J 0 bases, with 9 bases left between them. Germline assignment: CDR1 SGHRS and CDR2 YFSETQ. The CDR3 spells CASSLDRILNTEAFF. DNA of the CDR3: TGCGCCAGCAGCTTGGACAGGATTCTGAACACTGAAGCTTTCTTT.

The CDR3 DNA follows: TGTGCCAGCAGCCAAATCGTCCCCGAGCGGGGGCGCGCAGATACGCAGTATTTT. Residues: CASSQIVPERGRADTQYF. The V and J genes are TRBV4-2 and TRBJ2-3; 8 nucleotides align to TRBD2. The CDR3 contains 18 residues. Germline CDR1 and CDR2: LGHNA and YNFKEQ. V was clipped by 2 bases and J by 4 bases; unmatched bases: 14.

The table lists this clonotype with a few counts. The chain uses TRBV30 and TRBJ2-1; no definite D call. V gave up 2 bases and J gave up 8 bases, with 10 bases separating them. From germline, CDR1 is GTSNPN and CDR2 SVGIG (reference sequence). The length of the CDR3 is 12 residues. CDR3 sequence (DNA): TGTGCCTGGAGTTGGAAAGAGGATGAGCAGTTCTTC. Protein: CAWSWKEDEQFF.

The sample holds many counts of this clonotype. The rearrangement joins TRBV12-3 or TRBV12-4 to TRBJ2-3, with D possibly called TRBD1 or TRBD2 (6 bases each). The CDR3 runs to 15 residues. The V end lost 5 bases, the J end lost 5 bases, and 17 bases lay between the germline ends. CDR3: CASSMRGAGEDTQYF. The CDR3 region has the DNA TGTGCCAGCAGTATGAGGGGGGCCGGAGAAGATACGCAGTATTTT.

V is TRBV10-3 and J is TRBJ2-3; 9 nucleotides line up with TRBD2. Germline V gene data show CDR1 as ENHRY and CDR2 as SYGVKD. V was clipped by 4 bases and J by 5 bases; unmatched bases: 13. The CDR3 is 17 amino acids. CDR3 sequence: CAISAGVRGGIVDTQYF. In nucleotides, the CDR3 is TGTGCCATCAGTGCTGGGGTGCGGGGGGGCATCGTAGATACGCAGTATTTT.

The rearrangement uses TRBV19 and TRBJ1-5, with D possibly being TRBD1 (5 bases). The CDR3 sequence is 15 residues long. Trimming pared 6 bases from V and 0 bases from J, leaving 12 bases between. CDR1 and CDR2 from the germline V gene are LNHDA and SQIVND (reference sequence). As DNA, the CDR3 is TGTGCCAGTAGGTGGGGGGTAACTAGCAATCAGCCCCAGCATTTT. Protein product: CASRWGVTSNQPQHF.

This rearrangement joins TRBV28 to TRBJ2-1; the D gene is possibly TRBD2 (7 bases). Deletions cut 3 bases from V and 4 bases from J, with 13 bases between. The germline gives CDR1 MDHEN, CDR2 SYDVKM. This CDR3 has 15 amino acids. The CDR3 DNA is TGTGCCAGCAGTTTGAGCGGGACAAGGTACAATGAGCAGTTCTTC. Protein: CASSLSGTRYNEQFF.

This clonotype was picked up many times. The chain joins TRBV7-2 to TRBJ2-1; 7 bases map to TRBD1. The CDR3 spans 17 residues. Germline lookup yields CDR1 SGHTA and CDR2 FQGNSA. Germline trimming cut 3 bases from V and 1 base from J; bases unmatched to any gene: 9. CDR3 nucleotide sequence: TGTGCCAGCAGCTTGAAAGGGACAGCCTATTCCTACAATGAGCAGTTCTTC. Translation: CASSLKGTAYSYNEQFF.

The chain recombines TRBV28 with TRBJ2-4, with a tentative D call TRBD1 (5 bases). CDR1 is MDHEN, CDR2 SYDVKM, per germline. V lost 10 bases to trimming and J lost 5 bases, with 15 bases between them. The CDR3 spans 13 residues. The CDR3 DNA sequence: TGTGCCATCAGCACAGGATCGGAAAACATTCAGTACTTC. This translates into CAISTGSENIQYF.

The genes are TRBV19 and TRBJ2-5; TRBD2 might be the D (7 bases). The CDR3 is 16 amino acids. Germline V gene lookup returns CDR1 LNHDA and CDR2 SQIVND (reference sequence). The V gene lost 0 bases and the J gene lost 11 bases, with 22 bases spanning the gap. The CDR3 loop reads CASSIDYGGGLNEQYF. DNA of the CDR3: TGTGCCAGTAGTATAGATTATGGCGGGGGCCTCAATGAGCAGTACTTC.

This clonotype was found a few times. The chain combines TRBV24-1 with TRBJ2-5; 9 bases fit TRBD1. V was clipped by 0 bases and J by 1 base; unmatched bases: 5. The CDR3 runs 17 residues. CDR1 KGHDR and CDR2 SFDVKD come from the germline V gene. CDR3 DNA sequence: TGTGCCACCAGTGATTTGGGGGACAGGGCTTTCCAAGAGACCCAGTACTTC. Translating it yields CATSDLGDRAFQETQYF.

The V gene is TRBV30, the J gene TRBJ1-1; 9 bases match TRBD1. The CDR3 totals 13 residues. Germline CDR1 is GTSNPN and CDR2 is SVGIG (reference sequence). Trimming cost V 3 bases and J 7 bases; bases outside gene matches: 6. The CDR3 DNA follows: TGTGCCTGGAGGGGGACAGGGTTCAGTGAAGCTTTCTTT. Its protein product is CAWRGTGFSEAFF.

This clonotype was picked up many times. V usage is TRBV14 and J usage is TRBJ2-3; D is undetermined. The V and J ends lost 0 bases and 2 bases respectively, with 3 bases between them. The CDR3 runs 13 residues. Germline V gene lookup returns CDR1 SGHDN and CDR2 FVKESK. CDR3 nucleotide sequence: TGTGCCAGCAGCCAAGAATCCACAGATACGCAGTATTTT. It specifies CASSQESTDTQYF. The complete variable domain, with remaining parts taken from reference TRBV14 and TRBJ2-3, reads EAGVTQFPSHSVIEKGQTVTLRCDPISGHDNLYWYRRVMGKEIKFLLHFVKESKQDESGMPNNRFLAERTGGTYSTLKVQPAELEDSGVYFCASSQESTDTQYFGPGTRLTVL.

This chain uses TRBV12-3 or TRBV12-4 with TRBJ1-4; TRBD1 agrees at 9 bases. The CDR3 is 14 amino acids. The junction had 8 bases not matched to a gene; V was cut back by 5 bases and J by 10 bases. In DNA form, the CDR3 reads TGTGCCAGCAGTGTAGGGGGACAGGGTAGAAAACTGTTTTTT. This codes for CASSVGGQGRKLFF.

This rearrangement joins TRBV7-9 to TRBJ2-1; 11 positions agree with TRBD2. Germline CDR1 SEHNR, CDR2 FQNEAQ (reference sequence). V lost 5 bases and J lost 0; bases outside the gene matches: 6. This CDR3 contains 17 residues. The CDR3 protein is CASSGTSGPSSYNEQFF. The DNA of the CDR3 is TGTGCCAGCAGCGGGACTAGCGGACCGAGCTCCTACAATGAGCAGTTCTTC.

The chain links TRBV12-3 or TRBV12-4 to TRBJ2-3; 8 bases match TRBD1. This CDR3 spans 16 amino acids. V dropped 7 bases and J dropped 6; count of bases not matched to a gene: 15. The CDR3 DNA reads TGTGCCAGCACCGGATCGACAGGGGATGATATGGATACGCAGTATTTT. Protein: CASTGSTGDDMDTQYF.

The table lists this clonotype with a few counts. A much bigger clone sits one base away, suggesting this may be a read error. The chain is built from TRBV2 and TRBJ2-1; D is unclear. The V end was cut by 6 bases, the J end by 6 bases, with 6 bases between. The CDR3 totals 11 residues. Germline loops: CDR1 SNHLY, CDR2 FYNNEI. Here the CDR3 reads CASSRFNEQFF. The CDR3 DNA follows: TGTGCCAGCAGCCGTTTCAATGAGCAGTTCTTC.

This clonotype was observed many times. This chain joins TRBV12-3 or TRBV12-4 and TRBJ2-1, with 8 bases aligning to TRBD1. The CDR3 consists of 16 residues. Trimming cost V 4 bases and J 0 bases; bases outside gene matches: 5. The CDR3 sequence: CASSSGQGHSYNEQFF. The CDR3, as DNA: TGTGCCAGCAGTTCCGGACAGGGCCACTCCTACAATGAGCAGTTCTTC.

The CDR3 region is CAWSGVTTDTQYF. The CDR3 DNA follows: TGTGCCTGGAGTGGAGTAACCACAGATACGCAGTATTTT. The J gene is TRBJ2-3, the V gene TRBV30, with no clear D. The CDR3 spans 13 residues. V shed 1 base and J shed 2 bases, with 7 bases lying between them. The V gene's germline CDR1 is GTSNPN and CDR2 SVGIG (reference sequence).